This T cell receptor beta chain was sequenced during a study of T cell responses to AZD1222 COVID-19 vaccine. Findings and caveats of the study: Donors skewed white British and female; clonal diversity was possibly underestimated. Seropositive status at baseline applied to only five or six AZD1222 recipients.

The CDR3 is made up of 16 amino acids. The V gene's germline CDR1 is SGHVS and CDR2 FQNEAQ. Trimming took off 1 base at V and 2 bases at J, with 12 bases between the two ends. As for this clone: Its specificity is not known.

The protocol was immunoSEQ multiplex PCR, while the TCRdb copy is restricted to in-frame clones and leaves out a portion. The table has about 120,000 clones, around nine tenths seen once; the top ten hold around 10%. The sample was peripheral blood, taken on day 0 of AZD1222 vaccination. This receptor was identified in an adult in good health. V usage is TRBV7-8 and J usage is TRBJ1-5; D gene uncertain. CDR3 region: CASSLEGQQGNQPQHF. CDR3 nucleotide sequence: TGTGCCAGCAGCTTAGAGGGTCAGCAGGGCAATCAGCCCCAGCATTTT.